The rows below give T cell receptor beta chains drawn from one sample of a study of T cell responses to AZD1222 COVID-19 vaccine. Only in-frame clones appear in the TCRdb table, and some are missing; sequencing was by immunoSEQ multiplex PCR. The sample carries over 40,000 clones, less than 85% recorded once. The sample was peripheral blood, taken on day 0 of AZD1222 vaccination. The origin of the receptors is an adult in good health. Each CDR3 is given with its conserved first and last residue. D genes are given only for firm matches. Clone size, where shown, is once, few, many, or a class for clones that have expanded.

J	D	size	V	CDR3	DNA
TRBJ2-3	.	once	TRBV5-1	CASSLDSISTDTQYF	TGCGCCAGCAGCTTGGACAGCATAAGCACAGATACGCAGTATTTT
TRBJ1-4	.	.	TRBV12-3/TRBV12-4	CASSLTLQEKLFF	TGTGCCAGCAGTTTAACGCTCCAAGAAAAACTGTTTTTT
TRBJ1-5	.	once	TRBV6-5	CASSPRGNQPQHF	TGTGCCAGCAGCCCCCGAGGGAATCAGCCCCAGCATTTT
TRBJ1-3	.	.	TRBV30	CAWSRLGTSGNTIYF	TGTGCCTGGAGCCGTCTAGGGACCTCTGGAAACACCATATATTTT
TRBJ2-4	.	.	TRBV27	CASSSIAESIAIQYF	TGTGCCAGCAGTTCGATTGCAGAATCTATCGCCATTCAGTACTTC
TRBJ1-1	TRBD1	.	TRBV18	CASSPPTGQVNTEAFF	TGTGCCAGCTCACCACCGACAGGGCAGGTGAACACTGAAGCTTTCTTT
TRBJ1-3	.	.	TRBV6-5	CASNNPGGNTIYF	TGTGCCAGCAATAACCCGGGAGGAAACACCATATATTTT
TRBJ1-6	.	.	TRBV19	CASSSRPYSPLHF	TGTGCCAGTAGTTCACGACCTTATTCACCCCTCCACTTT
TRBJ2-2	.	.	TRBV6-5	CASSYVTARGELFF	TGTGCCAGCAGTTACGTGACGGCCCGCGGGGAGCTGTTTTTT
TRBJ1-2	.	.	TRBV5-1	CASSLSGAANYGYTF	TGCGCCAGCAGCTTGTCGGGGGCGGCTAACTATGGCTACACCTTC
TRBJ1-4	.	few	TRBV3-1/TRBV3-2	CASSQRGLNEKLFF	TGTGCCAGCAGCCAACGGGGCCTCAATGAAAAACTGTTTTTT
TRBJ1-2	.	.	TRBV25-1	CASSIGVPAGTYGYTF	TGTGCCAGCAGCATCGGAGTACCAGCGGGGACGTATGGCTACACCTTC
TRBJ2-7	.	few	TRBV6-1	CASSEAERRTYEQYF	TGTGCCAGCAGTGAAGCGGAGCGGAGGACCTACGAGCAGTACTTC
TRBJ1-2	.	.	TRBV12-1	CASSFETTGPNYGYTF	TGTGCCAGCAGCTTTGAAACGACAGGGCCTAACTATGGCTACACCTTC
TRBJ2-7	TRBD2	few	TRBV11-3	CASSLEPGAGYGYEQYF	TGTGCCAGCAGCTTAGAGCCCGGAGCGGGATATGGTTACGAGCAGTACTTC
TRBJ2-1	TRBD2	medium-sized	TRBV6-5	CASSRLAGGVSEQFF	TGTGCCAGCAGTCGACTAGCGGGAGGGGTCAGTGAGCAGTTCTTC
TRBJ1-2	TRBD1	.	TRBV16	CASSLGTGGSGYTF	TGTGCCAGCAGCCTTGGGACAGGGGGCTCTGGCTACACCTTC
TRBJ2-7	.	.	TRBV19	CASSVQLNSYEQYF	TGTGCCAGTAGTGTACAGCTTAACTCCTACGAGCAGTACTTC
TRBJ2-3	.	.	TRBV4-1	CASSRGGFTDTQYF	TGCGCCAGCAGCCGGGGTGGGTTCACAGATACGCAGTATTTT
TRBJ1-2	.	once	TRBV7-3	CASSKAEGGGYTF	TGTGCCAGCAGTAAAGCCGAAGGGGGTGGGTACACCTTC
TRBJ1-1	.	.	TRBV6-6	CASSPGRGGTEAFF	TGTGCCAGCAGTCCGGGTCGCGGTGGCACTGAAGCTTTCTTT
TRBJ2-1	.	.	TRBV6-2/TRBV6-3	CASSYGDGNNEQFF	TGTGCCAGCAGTTACGGGGACGGAAACAATGAGCAGTTCTTC
TRBJ2-7	TRBD2	once	TRBV30	CAWRVRASGHSYEQYF	TGTGCCTGGAGGGTTCGGGCTAGCGGGCATTCCTACGAGCAGTACTTC
TRBJ2-5	.	.	TRBV10-3	CATAHRGQETQYF	TGTGCCACCGCGCATAGGGGGCAAGAGACCCAGTACTTC
TRBJ1-5	TRBD1	.	TRBV5-1	CASRAGTAYNQPQHF	TGCGCCAGCAGAGCCGGGACAGCGTACAATCAGCCCCAGCATTTT
TRBJ2-2	.	.	TRBV19	CASSTSRGATGELFF	TGTGCCAGTAGTACCTCGCGGGGTGCCACCGGGGAGCTGTTTTTT
TRBJ1-4	TRBD1	.	TRBV2	CASSVGDRATNEKLFF	TGTGCCAGCAGTGTAGGGGACAGAGCAACTAATGAAAAACTGTTTTTT
TRBJ1-2	.	.	TRBV20-1	CSASTQVDYGYTF	TGCAGTGCTAGTACCCAGGTTGACTATGGCTACACCTTC
TRBJ2-3	.	.	TRBV20-1	CSAATRDTQYF	TGCAGTGCTGCGACCCGGGATACGCAGTATTTT
TRBJ1-6	.	.	TRBV27	CASSFGAASSYNSPLHF	TGTGCCAGCAGTTTTGGGGCAGCTAGCTCCTATAATTCACCCCTCCACTTT
TRBJ2-7	.	.	TRBV7-8	CASSPRGASGGYEQYF	TGTGCCAGCAGCCCGAGGGGGGCTAGCGGTGGCTACGAGCAGTACTTC
TRBJ2-3	TRBD2	.	TRBV7-6	CASSLQSSGPYPSTDTQYF	TGTGCCAGCAGCCTTCAGTCTAGCGGCCCGTATCCTAGCACAGATACGCAGTATTTT
TRBJ2-5	TRBD1	.	TRBV19	CASSILGGTGKETQYF	TGTGCCAGTAGTATCCTCGGGGGGACAGGGAAGGAGACCCAGTACTTC
TRBJ1-5	.	.	TRBV2	CASSKGNGWQPQHF	TGTGCCAGCAGTAAGGGTAACGGTTGGCAGCCCCAGCATTTT
TRBJ2-7	TRBD2	.	TRBV11-2	CASSPGGLAGVSEQYF	TGTGCCAGCAGCCCTGGGGGACTAGCGGGAGTATCCGAGCAGTACTTC
TRBJ2-4	.	.	TRBV5-1	CASSQDSEADIQYF	TGCGCCAGCAGCCAAGACAGCGAGGCCGACATTCAGTACTTC
TRBJ2-5	TRBD2	once	TRBV2	CASTPLFGRSETQYF	TGTGCCAGCACCCCTTTATTCGGGAGGTCAGAGACCCAGTACTTC
TRBJ2-1	TRBD2	.	TRBV19	CASFNVLAGGEQFF	TGTGCCTCCTTCAACGTTCTAGCGGGTGGTGAGCAGTTCTTC
TRBJ2-3	.	.	TRBV20-1	CSASFPGARTDTQYF	TGCAGTGCTAGTTTCCCGGGGGCGAGGACAGATACGCAGTATTTT
TRBJ2-1	.	.	TRBV11-3	CASSLGSHGNEQFF	TGTGCCAGCAGCTTGGGTTCCCACGGCAATGAGCAGTTCTTC
TRBJ2-1	.	few	TRBV7-8	CASSPQGNEQFF	TGTGCCAGCAGCCCCCAAGGCAATGAGCAGTTCTTC